These 5 T cell receptor beta chains came from one sample sequenced in a study of shared clonotypes between healthy human individuals (dated by TCRdb to 2020 to 2021). To prepare the library, the immunoSEQ multiplex PCR assay was applied. Not all clones reach the TCRdb copy of this immuneACCESS table, which keeps in-frame sequences only. Checked studies attribute under half of the gap to unresolved V genes and leave the rest unexplained. The sample yields about 2.3 million clones; 80% to 95% were counted once. Together, the top ten hold approximately 0.4% of the sample. Material for sequencing was naive CD4+ T cells from PBMCs. The sample's cell subset or site label is to be understood as: CD45RA+ positively selected. The source is a man in his late teens or twenties in good health. Some clones in this sample may be carry-over from other donors' samples.

The J gene is TRBJ2-1, the V gene TRBV4-1, with 14 bases that match TRBD2. This CDR3 comprises 21 residues. The V and J ends lost 1 base and 6 bases, in that order; junction bases with no gene match: 17. CDR1 and CDR2 (germline): MGHRA, YSYEKL. In DNA form, the CDR3 reads TGCGCCAGCAGCCAAGCTCAAGGACTAGCGGGAGGATCAAATTCCCCCAATGAGCAGTTCTTC. Translation gives CASSQAQGLAGGSNSPNEQFF.

The V gene is TRBV7-3, the J gene TRBJ2-6; 10 positions agree with TRBD2. V lost 5 bases to trimming and J lost 2 bases; unmatched junction nucleotides: 9. The CDR3 is made up of 18 amino acids. Germline CDR1 reads SGHTA; CDR2 reads FQGTGA. The CDR3 region is CASSPTLAGATGANVLTF. The CDR3 bases are TGTGCCAGCAGCCCAACGCTAGCGGGAGCTACTGGGGCCAACGTCCTGACTTTC.

The V call is TRBV6-6, the J call TRBJ1-2, with 9 nucleotides matching TRBD1. Germline V gene lookup returns CDR1 MNHNY and CDR2 SVGAGI (reference sequence). The CDR3 loop spans 14 amino acids. Trimming took 0 bases from V and 6 from J; bases not matched to a gene: 2. CDR3 sequence: CASSYSDRGNGYTF. The CDR3 nucleotides read TGTGCCAGCAGTTACTCCGACAGGGGGAATGGCTACACCTTC.

Notes on this clone: One junction end does not reproduce the germline sequence, and a read error may be involved. This chain joins TRBV6-1 and TRBJ2-7; 11 bases align to TRBD2. Germline loops: CDR1 MNHNS, CDR2 SASEGT. This CDR3 is 12 amino acids long. The CDR3 sequence is CASSDRTSGPFF. CDR3 sequence (DNA): TGTGCCAGCAGTGATAGGACTAGCGGGCCTTTCTTC.

V gene TRBV5-1 combines with J gene TRBJ2-2; 7 positions agree with TRBD1. The CDR3 extends over 17 amino acids. With 0 bases clipped from V and 3 bases from J, the junction kept 8 bases outside the gene matches. The germline V gene encodes CDR1 SGHRS and CDR2 YFSETQ. For the CDR3, the DNA is TGCGCCAGCAGCTTGGCGGGCCCCGGGACAGACACCGGGGAGCTGTTTTTT. Translated, it gives CASSLAGPGTDTGELFF.